Shown below are 13 T cell receptor beta chains from a single sample sequenced in a study of T cell repertoires in cytomegalovirus infection. TCRdb reprocessed the reads with MiXCR, giving one entry per CDR3 protein. In the table there are 150,000 to 200,000 distinct CDR3 sequences, around 14% of which are singletons. The material sequenced was PBMCs. Receptor source: a human donor in good health (CMV status not recorded). Some clones in this sample may be carry-over from other donors' samples.

V and J are TRBV5-1 and TRBJ2-1, with D possibly called TRBD1 or TRBD2 (5 bases each). CDR1 and CDR2 (germline): SGHRS, YFSETQ. V was shortened by 4 bases and J by 6 bases, with 14 bases between the two germline ends. This CDR3 has 14 residues. The CDR3 nucleotides read TGCGCCAGCAGCAGGGGTCGGGATCTCAATGAGCAGTTCTTC. Its protein is CASSRGRDLNEQFF.

This clonotype was counted many times. The genes are TRBV7-8 and TRBJ1-2, with 7 bases identical to TRBD1. V trimming: 7 bases; J trimming: 8 bases; junction bases outside the gene matches: 4. Germline V gene lookup returns CDR1 SGHVS and CDR2 FQNEAQ. The CDR3 has 11 amino acids. This chain's CDR3 is CASKGGGGYTF. CDR3 nucleotides: TGTGCCAGCAAGGGAGGGGGCGGCTACACCTTC.

V gene TRBV29-1 combines with J gene TRBJ1-2; 8 bases fit TRBD1. The length of the CDR3 is 15 residues. Trimming cost V 6 bases and J 3 bases; bases outside gene matches: 12. Germline CDR1 is SQVTM and CDR2 is ANQGSEA. CDR3 loop: CSVPTRAGGDYGYTF. The CDR3 DNA reads TGCAGCGTCCCCACCCGGGCAGGGGGCGACTATGGCTACACCTTC.

In its sample, this clonotype was seen a few times. This rearrangement joins TRBV29-1 to TRBJ2-5; no clear D. V was trimmed by 6 bases and J by 5 bases, leaving 13 bases between them. Per the germline V gene, CDR1 is SQVTM and CDR2 is ANQGSEA. There are 12 residues in the CDR3. CDR3 sequence: CSVGLAVETQYF. The CDR3 nucleotides are TGCAGCGTCGGATTAGCAGTGGAGACCCAGTACTTC.

The table lists this clonotype with a few counts. The rearrangement uses TRBV12-3 or TRBV12-4 and TRBJ1-5; D possibly corresponds to TRBD1 (5 bases). The CDR3 totals 13 residues. V lost 10 bases, J lost 3 bases, and 13 bases lay in between. In DNA form, the CDR3 reads TGTGCCACCAGCACAGGCTTCAATCAGCCCCAGCATTTT. Translating gives CATSTGFNQPQHF.

This clonotype was found many times. This chain links TRBV7-2 with TRBJ1-5; 10 bases line up with TRBD1. Germline CDR1 SGHTA, CDR2 FQGNSA. V lost 6 bases, J lost 5 bases, and 7 bases stayed unmatched. This CDR3 spans 15 amino acids. This CDR3 reads CASRPDRGRHQPQHF. CDR3 in DNA: TGTGCCAGCAGACCTGACAGGGGGCGGCATCAGCCCCAGCATTTT.

This clonotype was seen a handful of times. The rearrangement uses TRBV6-2 or TRBV6-3 and TRBJ2-1; the D is unclear. Germline V CDR1 and CDR2: MNHEY, SVGEGT. This CDR3 region has 12 residues. The V gene lost 5 bases and the J gene lost 4 bases, with 6 bases spanning the gap. The CDR3 DNA is TGTGCCAGCAGTAGACGGTACAATGAGCAGTTCTTC. The encoded protein is CASSRRYNEQFF.

Many counts were recorded for this clonotype. V usage is TRBV7-2 and J usage is TRBJ1-1, with TRBD1 matching over 8 bases. V was clipped by 5 bases and J by 1 base; unmatched bases: 6. The CDR3 runs 15 residues. Germline CDR1 is SGHTA and CDR2 is FQGNSA. DNA for the CDR3: TGTGCCAGCAGCCCCTACAGGGGGGAGAACACTGAAGCTTTCTTT. As protein: CASSPYRGENTEAFF.

This clonotype was counted a few times. The chain joins TRBV7-6 to TRBJ2-7; the D gene is possibly TRBD1 (6 bases). Germline CDR1 is SGHVS and CDR2 is FNYEAQ. The CDR3 totals 15 residues. The V gene lost 1 base and the J gene lost 3 bases, with 13 bases spanning the gap. CDR3: CASSLVGTGIYEQYF. The CDR3 nucleotides read TGTGCCAGCAGCTTAGTAGGAACAGGGATCTACGAGCAGTACTTC.

This clonotype was counted only a few times. The chain combines TRBV28 with TRBJ2-7; D possibly corresponds to TRBD1 (8 bases). Per the germline V gene, CDR1 is MDHEN and CDR2 is SYDVKM. V lost 2 bases, J lost 4 bases, and 21 bases lay in between. The CDR3 loop spans 17 amino acids. The CDR3 DNA reads as TGTGCCAGCAGTTTAAGGAGCCGAGGACAGGGAGGGTACGAGCAGTACTTC. As protein: CASSLRSRGQGGYEQYF.

This clonotype was observed many times. The chain links TRBV7-2 to TRBJ2-5, with TRBD2 matching 12 bases. This CDR3 comprises 16 residues. From germline, CDR1 is SGHTA and CDR2 FQGNSA. Trimming took 6 bases from V and 2 from J; bases not matched to a gene: 7. CDR3 amino acids: CASSSSGRAQQETQYF. The CDR3 DNA reads TGTGCCAGCAGTTCTAGCGGGAGGGCCCAACAAGAGACCCAGTACTTC.

This clonotype was counted at least ten times. This chain links TRBV12-3 or TRBV12-4 with TRBJ1-3; a possible D gene is TRBD1 (6 bases). This CDR3 has 15 residues. The ends were cut back, 6 bases at V and 0 bases at J, with 12 bases in the middle. The CDR3 sequence is CASSPQGFSGNTIYF. The CDR3, as DNA: TGTGCCAGCAGCCCACAGGGCTTCTCTGGAAACACCATATATTTT.

This clonotype was detected a few times. The rearrangement links TRBV20-1 to TRBJ1-1, with a possible D match to TRBD1 (5 bases). Trimming left V 0 bases short and J 5 bases short, with 13 bases between. Germline lookup yields CDR1 DFQATT and CDR2 SNEGSKA (reference sequence). The CDR3 totals 14 residues. The CDR3 is CSAREKSRGTEAFF. The CDR3 DNA reads as TGCAGTGCTAGAGAAAAATCAAGGGGTACTGAAGCTTTCTTT.